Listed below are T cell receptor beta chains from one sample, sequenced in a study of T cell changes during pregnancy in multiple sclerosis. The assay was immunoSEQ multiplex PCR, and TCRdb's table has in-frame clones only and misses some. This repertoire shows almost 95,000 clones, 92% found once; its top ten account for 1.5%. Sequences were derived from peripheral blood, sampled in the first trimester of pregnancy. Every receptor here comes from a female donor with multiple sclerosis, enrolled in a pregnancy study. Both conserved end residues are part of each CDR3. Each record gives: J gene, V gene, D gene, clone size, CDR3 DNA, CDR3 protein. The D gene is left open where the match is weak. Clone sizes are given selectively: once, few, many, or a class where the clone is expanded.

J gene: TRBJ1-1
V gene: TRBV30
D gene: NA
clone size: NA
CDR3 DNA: TGTGCCTGGAGCCACGGGGCAGGGGCTGAAGCTTTCTTT
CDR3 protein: CAWSHGAGAEAFF

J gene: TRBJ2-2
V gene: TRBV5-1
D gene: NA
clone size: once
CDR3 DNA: TGCGCCAGCACGTTCCCCGGGGGGGAGCTGTTTTTT
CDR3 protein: CASTFPGGELFF

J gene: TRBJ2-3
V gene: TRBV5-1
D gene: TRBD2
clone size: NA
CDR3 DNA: TGCGCCAGCAGCTTGGTGCCGGGAGGGAGCACAGATACGCAGTATTTT
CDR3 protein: CASSLVPGGSTDTQYF

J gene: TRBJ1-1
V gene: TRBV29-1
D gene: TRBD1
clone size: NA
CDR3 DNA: TGCAGCGCTAGGCGGACAGGGGGCAGGGTTGAAGCTTTCTTT
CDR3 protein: CSARRTGGRVEAFF

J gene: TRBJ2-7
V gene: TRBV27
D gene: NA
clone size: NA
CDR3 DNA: TGTGCCAGCAGTCTCTCACAACCGGGACACCCATGGTACTTC
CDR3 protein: CASSLSQPGHPWYF

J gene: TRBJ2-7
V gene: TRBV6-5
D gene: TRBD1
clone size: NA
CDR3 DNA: TGTGCCAGCAGTTACAGGACAGGCGGCGACGAGCAGTACTTC
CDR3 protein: CASSYRTGGDEQYF

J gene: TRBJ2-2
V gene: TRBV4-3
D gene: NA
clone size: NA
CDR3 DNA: TGCGCCAGCAGCCAAGGGGCAGGGGTTAGTCCCGGGGAGCTGTTTTTT
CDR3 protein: CASSQGAGVSPGELFF

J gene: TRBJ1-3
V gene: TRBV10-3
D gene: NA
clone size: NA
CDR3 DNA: TGTGCCACCACCTCAACAGGTCTTTCGGGAAACACCATATATTTT
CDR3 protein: CATTSTGLSGNTIYF

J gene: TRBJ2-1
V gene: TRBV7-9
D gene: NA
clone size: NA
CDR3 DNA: TGTGCCAGCAGCCTCCCGGGGAGCTCCTACAATGAGCAGTTCTTC
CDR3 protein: CASSLPGSSYNEQFF

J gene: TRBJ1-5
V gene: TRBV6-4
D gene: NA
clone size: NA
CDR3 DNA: TGTGCCAGCAGCCGACAGGTCAATCAGCCCCAGCATTTT
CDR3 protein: CASSRQVNQPQHF

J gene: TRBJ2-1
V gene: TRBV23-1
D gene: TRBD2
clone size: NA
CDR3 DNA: TGCGCCAGCAAGGCCCTAGCGGGAGGGCCGGTGTTGTACAATGAGCAGTTCTTC
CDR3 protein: CASKALAGGPVLYNEQFF

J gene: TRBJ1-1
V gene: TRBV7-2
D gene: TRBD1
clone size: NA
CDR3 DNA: TGTGCCAGCAGCCCCCGGGTGGGACAGACAAACACTGAAGCTTTCTTT
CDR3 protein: CASSPRVGQTNTEAFF

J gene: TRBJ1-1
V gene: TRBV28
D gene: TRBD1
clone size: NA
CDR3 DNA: TGTGCCAGCTCTTTACCCCTAACGGGACAGGCCTTAGGGAACACTGAAGCTTTCTTT
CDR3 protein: CASSLPLTGQALGNTEAFF

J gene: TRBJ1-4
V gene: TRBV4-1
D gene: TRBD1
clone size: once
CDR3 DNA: TGCGCCAGCAGCCAAGTGATCGGACAGGGAGGTGGGGGGGAAAAACTGTTTTTT
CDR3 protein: CASSQVIGQGGGGEKLFF

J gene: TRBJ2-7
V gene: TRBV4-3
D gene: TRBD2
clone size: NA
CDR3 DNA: TGCGCCAGCAGCCCCCTGGGAGCGGGAGGTTCCAACGAGCAGTACTTC
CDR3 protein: CASSPLGAGGSNEQYF

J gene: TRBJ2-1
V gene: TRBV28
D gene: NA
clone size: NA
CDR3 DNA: TGTGCCAGCAGTTTATTTACCTCGGGGTTTACCCTAAATCGGCGATACAATGAGCAGTTCTTC
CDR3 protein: CASSLFTSGFTLNRRYNEQFF

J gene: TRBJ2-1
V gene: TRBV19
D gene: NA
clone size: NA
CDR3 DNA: TGTGCCAGTAGTATAGGTAGCGGAGAGTACAATGAGCAGTTCTTC
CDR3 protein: CASSIGSGEYNEQFF

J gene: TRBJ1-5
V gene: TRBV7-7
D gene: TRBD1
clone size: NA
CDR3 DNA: TGTGCCAGCAGCTTCGACAGGGAAAGCAATCAGCCCCAGCATTTT
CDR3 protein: CASSFDRESNQPQHF

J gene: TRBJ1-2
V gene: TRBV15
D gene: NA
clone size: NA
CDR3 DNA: TGTGCCACCAGCAGAGATAGAGTTAGGGGGGGTTACACCTTC
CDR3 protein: CATSRDRVRGGYTF

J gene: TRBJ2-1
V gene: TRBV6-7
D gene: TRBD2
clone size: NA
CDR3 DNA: TGTGCCAGCAGTTACTTAGCGGGAGCACCTCCCCGCTACAATGAGCAGTTCTTC
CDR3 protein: CASSYLAGAPPRYNEQFF

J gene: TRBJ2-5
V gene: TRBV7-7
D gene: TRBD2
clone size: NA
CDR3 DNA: TGTGCCAGCAGCCAAGCCGGGGGGACGGAGACCCAGTACTTC
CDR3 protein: CASSQAGGTETQYF

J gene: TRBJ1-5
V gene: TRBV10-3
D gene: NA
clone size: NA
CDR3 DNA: TGTGCCATCAGTCCAGATAGCAATCAGCCCCAGCATTTT
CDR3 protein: CAISPDSNQPQHF

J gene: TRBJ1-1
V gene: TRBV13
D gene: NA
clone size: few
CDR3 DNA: TGTGCCAGCAGCTTAGTAGAAGCTTTCTTT
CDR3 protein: CASSLVEAFF

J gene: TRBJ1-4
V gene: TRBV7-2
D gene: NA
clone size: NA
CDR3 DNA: TGTGCCAGCAGCTTAGTTAGTGGACAGTCTAATGAAAAACTGTTTTTT
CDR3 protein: CASSLVSGQSNEKLFF